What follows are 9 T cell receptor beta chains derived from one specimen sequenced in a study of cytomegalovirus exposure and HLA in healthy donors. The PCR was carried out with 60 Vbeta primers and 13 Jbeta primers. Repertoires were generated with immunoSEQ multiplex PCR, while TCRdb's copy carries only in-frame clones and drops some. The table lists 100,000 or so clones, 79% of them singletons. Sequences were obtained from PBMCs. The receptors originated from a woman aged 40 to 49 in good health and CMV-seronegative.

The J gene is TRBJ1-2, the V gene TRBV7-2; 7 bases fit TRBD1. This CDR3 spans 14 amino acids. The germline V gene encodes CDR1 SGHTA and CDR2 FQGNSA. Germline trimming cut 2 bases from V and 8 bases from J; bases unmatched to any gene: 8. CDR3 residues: CASSLYDRVNGYTF. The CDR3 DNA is TGTGCCAGCAGCTTATATGACAGGGTTAACGGCTACACCTTC.

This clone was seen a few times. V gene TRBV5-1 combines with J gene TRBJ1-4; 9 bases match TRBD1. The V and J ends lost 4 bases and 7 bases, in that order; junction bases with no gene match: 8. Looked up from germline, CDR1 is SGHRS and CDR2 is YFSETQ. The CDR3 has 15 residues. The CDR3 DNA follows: TGCGCCAGCAGCACTACAGGGGGCAGAGGTGAAAAACTGTTTTTT. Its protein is CASSTTGGRGEKLFF.

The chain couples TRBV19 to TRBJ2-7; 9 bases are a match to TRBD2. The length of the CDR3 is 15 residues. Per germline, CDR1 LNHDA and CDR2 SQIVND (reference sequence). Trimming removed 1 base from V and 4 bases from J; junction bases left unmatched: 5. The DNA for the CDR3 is TGTGCCAGTAGTATAGGCCTAGCGGGGCCTTACGAGCAGTACTTC. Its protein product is CASSIGLAGPYEQYF.

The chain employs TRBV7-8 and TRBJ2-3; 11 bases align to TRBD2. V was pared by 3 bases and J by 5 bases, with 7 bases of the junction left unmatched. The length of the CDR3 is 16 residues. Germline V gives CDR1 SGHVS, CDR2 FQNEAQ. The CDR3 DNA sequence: TGTGCCAGCAGCTTGGGTAGCGGGGGGGCGGTAGATACGCAGTATTTT. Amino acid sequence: CASSLGSGGAVDTQYF.

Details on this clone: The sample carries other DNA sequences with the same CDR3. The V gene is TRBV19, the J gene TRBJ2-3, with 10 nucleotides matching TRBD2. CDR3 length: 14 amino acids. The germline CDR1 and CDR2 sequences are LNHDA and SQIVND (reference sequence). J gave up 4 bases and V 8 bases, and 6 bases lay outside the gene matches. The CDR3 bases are TGTGCCAGTTCGACTAGCGGGCGTGCAGATACGCAGTATTTT. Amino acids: CASSTSGRADTQYF.

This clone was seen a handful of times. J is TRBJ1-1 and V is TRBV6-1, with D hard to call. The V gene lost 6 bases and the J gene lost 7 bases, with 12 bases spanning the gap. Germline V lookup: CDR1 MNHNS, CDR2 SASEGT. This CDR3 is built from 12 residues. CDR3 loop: CASRRVRIEAFF. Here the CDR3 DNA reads TGTGCCAGCAGGCGGGTTAGAATTGAAGCTTTCTTT.

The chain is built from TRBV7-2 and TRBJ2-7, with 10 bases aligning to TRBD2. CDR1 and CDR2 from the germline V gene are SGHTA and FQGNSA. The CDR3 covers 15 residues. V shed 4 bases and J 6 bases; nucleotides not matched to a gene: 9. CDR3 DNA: TGTGCCAGCAGCTCACAGCTAGCGGGAGAGGGCGAGCAGTACTTC. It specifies CASSSQLAGEGEQYF.

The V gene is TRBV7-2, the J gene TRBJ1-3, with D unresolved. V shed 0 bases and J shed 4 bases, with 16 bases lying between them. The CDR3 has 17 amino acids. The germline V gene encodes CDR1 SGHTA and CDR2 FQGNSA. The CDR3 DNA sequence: TGTGCCAGCAGCTTAGCCTCGGGATTTATTAGGGGAAACACCATATATTTT. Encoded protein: CASSLASGFIRGNTIYF.

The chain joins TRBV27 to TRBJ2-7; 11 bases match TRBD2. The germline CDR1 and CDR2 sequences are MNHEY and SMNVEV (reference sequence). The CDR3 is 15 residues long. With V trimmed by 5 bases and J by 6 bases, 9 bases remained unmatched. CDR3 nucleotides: TGTGCCAGCAGTCTGATACTAGCGGGAGCCACCGAGCAGTACTTC. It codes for CASSLILAGATEQYF.